This TCR beta chain was retrieved from a study of shared clonotypes between healthy human individuals. Some clones are missing from TCRdb's copy, which holds only in-frame ones; the method was immunoSEQ multiplex PCR. The profile covers more than 2 million clones, with 85% to 95% appearing a single time and approximately 0.13% taken by the ten largest. On this clone itself: In the same sample, other DNA sequences code for this CDR3.

The CDR3 spans 15 residues. Germline loops: CDR1 KGHSH, CDR2 LQKENI. The V and J ends lost 3 bases and 5 bases, in that order; junction bases with no gene match: 3. The chain combines TRBV18 with TRBJ1-4; TRBD1 matches at 10 bases. The TCR originated in a young man in good health. Sequencing was carried out using naive CD4+ T cells sorted from blood. Subset here: CD45RA+ positively selected. The CDR3 here is CASSPPGQGNEKLFF. The CDR3, as DNA: TGTGCCAGCTCACCTCCGGGACAGGGGAATGAAAAACTGTTTTTT.